This T cell receptor (beta chain) was sequenced in a study of technical replicates of blood from a few donors. Measured with immunoSEQ multiplex PCR; TCRdb has only the in-frame clones, and not every one. The data contain some 77,000 clones, 96% of them singletons. V lost 6 bases, J lost 10 bases, and 22 bases lay in between. Germline loops: CDR1 MDHEN, CDR2 SYDVKM. The CDR3 totals 15 residues. This receptor was taken from a human donor in good health. V and J are TRBV28 and TRBJ2-1; a weak D match, TRBD1 (5 bases). The sequenced sample consisted of T cells isolated from PBMCs. The CDR3 DNA sequence: TGTGCCAGCAGCCCCCCAGGGTCAAGTTTCGAGGAGCAGTTCTTC. Translating it yields CASSPPGSSFEEQFF.